This T cell receptor beta chain is drawn from a study of cytomegalovirus exposure and HLA in healthy donors. Remarks on this clone: The sample holds other DNA sequences that translate to the same CDR3.

Unmatched junction bases numbered 7, after V lost 3 bases and J lost 4 bases. Germline lookup yields CDR1 LNHNV and CDR2 YYDKDF (reference sequence). The CDR3 spans 15 residues. The PCR was carried out with 60 Vbeta primers and 13 Jbeta primers. The repertoire was sequenced with immunoSEQ multiplex PCR; TCRdb's copy has only in-frame clones and lacks some. The repertoire holds around 100,000 clones, about 60% seen once, with around 4.8% in the top ten. The rearrangement links TRBV15 to TRBJ1-2; TRBD1 aligns across 8 bases. Input material: PBMCs. The sequence derives from a human donor in good health. The CDR3 DNA sequence: TGTGCCACCAGCAGCCCAAGAACAGGGGGCTATGGCTACACCTTC. Translation: CATSSPRTGGYGYTF.